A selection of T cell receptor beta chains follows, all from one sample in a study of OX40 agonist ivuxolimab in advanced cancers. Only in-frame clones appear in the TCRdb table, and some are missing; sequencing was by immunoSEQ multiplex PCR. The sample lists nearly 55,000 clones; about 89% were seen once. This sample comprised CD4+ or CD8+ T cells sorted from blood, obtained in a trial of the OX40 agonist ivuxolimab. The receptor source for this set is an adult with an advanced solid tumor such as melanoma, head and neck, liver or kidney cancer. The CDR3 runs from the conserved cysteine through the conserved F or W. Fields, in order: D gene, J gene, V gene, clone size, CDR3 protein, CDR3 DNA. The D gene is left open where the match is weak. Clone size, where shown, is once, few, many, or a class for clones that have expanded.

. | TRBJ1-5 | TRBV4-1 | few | CASSQEGLNQPQHF | TGCGCCAGCAGCCAGGAGGGACTTAATCAGCCCCAGCATTTT
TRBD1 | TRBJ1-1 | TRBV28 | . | CASSSQGAVDTEAFF | TGTGCCAGCAGTTCCCAGGGGGCAGTGGACACTGAAGCTTTCTTT
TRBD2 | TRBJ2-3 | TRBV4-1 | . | CASSQASGASTDTQYF | TGCGCCAGCAGCCAAGCGAGCGGGGCTAGCACAGATACGCAGTATTTT
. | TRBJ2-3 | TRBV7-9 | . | CASSFFRGSTDTQYF | TGTGCCAGCAGCTTCTTTCGGGGTAGCACAGATACGCAGTATTTT
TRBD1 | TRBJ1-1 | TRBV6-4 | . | CASSPDRANTEAFF | TGTGCCAGCAGTCCTGACAGGGCGAACACTGAAGCTTTCTTT
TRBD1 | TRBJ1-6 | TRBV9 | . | CASRGQGDSPLHF | TGTGCCAGCAGGGGACAGGGAGACTCACCCCTCCACTTT
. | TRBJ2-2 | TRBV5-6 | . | CASSFWMETGELFF | TGTGCCAGCAGCTTTTGGATGGAGACCGGGGAGCTGTTTTTT
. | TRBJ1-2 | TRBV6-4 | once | CASSRGVDYGYTF | TGTGCCAGCAGTCGCGGAGTTGACTATGGCTACACCTTC
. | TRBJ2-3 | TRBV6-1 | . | CASRGVGASTDTQYF | TGTGCCAGCAGGGGCGTGGGGGCTAGCACAGATACGCAGTATTTT
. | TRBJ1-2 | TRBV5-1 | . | CASSSQDGVNYGYTF | TGCGCCAGCAGCTCGCAAGACGGGGTTAACTATGGCTACACCTTC
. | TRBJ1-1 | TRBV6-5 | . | CASTPDKRWNTEAFF | TGTGCCAGCACCCCCGACAAAAGGTGGAACACTGAAGCTTTCTTT
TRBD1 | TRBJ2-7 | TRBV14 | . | CASSTGQVGSYEQYF | TGTGCCAGCAGCACCGGACAGGTTGGTTCCTACGAGCAGTACTTC
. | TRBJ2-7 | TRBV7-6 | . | CASSQQTLGEQYF | TGTGCCAGCAGCCAACAAACCCTGGGGGAGCAGTACTTC
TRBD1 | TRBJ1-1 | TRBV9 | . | CASSPQTGEVFF | TGTGCCAGCAGCCCCCAAACAGGGGAAGTTTTCTTT
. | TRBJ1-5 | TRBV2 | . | CASNPQGRQPQHF | TGTGCCAGCAACCCGCAGGGCCGTCAGCCCCAGCATTTT